Listed here are 27 T cell receptor beta chains from one sample, sequenced in a study of Ad26.COV2.S vaccination and SARS-CoV-2 variants. The treatment denotes: 19 received Ad26.COV2.S at low or high dose, single or two shots; about 5 received placebo; per-sample allocation not given. Samples analyzed were those drawn on day 63 after the first vaccine or placebo injection. TCRdb's table, derived via immunoSEQ multiplex PCR, lists solely in-frame clones and lacks some. The sample contains over 400,000 clones, 90% of which appear only once. Sequenced here: peripheral blood, sampled in a trial of Ad26.COV2.S vaccine versus placebo. All receptors come from a person aged 18-65 years who received the Ad26.COV2.S COVID-19 vaccine or a placebo.

This rearrangement joins TRBV24-1 to TRBJ2-1, with D uncertain. The CDR3 runs to 14 residues. CDR1 is KGHDR, CDR2 SFDVKD, per germline. V dropped 4 bases and J dropped 5 bases, with 11 bases sitting between them. The CDR3 DNA reads TGTGCCACCAGTGACCCCGGGCCGGACAATGAGCAGTTCTTC. It is translated as CATSDPGPDNEQFF.

V gene TRBV5-1 combines with J gene TRBJ2-7; 9 positions match TRBD1. This CDR3 is built from 14 residues. J lost 6 bases, V lost 0 bases, and 4 bases had no gene match. Germline CDR1 reads SGHRS; CDR2 reads YFSETQ. In nucleotides, the CDR3 is TGCGCCAGCAGCTTGGGACAGGGGGAAGCCGAGCAGTACTTC. Encoded protein: CASSLGQGEAEQYF.

This clone occurred once. V and J are TRBV30 and TRBJ1-5; the D is unclear. The CDR3 totals 12 residues. The germline V gene encodes CDR1 GTSNPN and CDR2 SVGIG (reference sequence). The V and J ends lost 0 bases and 7 bases respectively, with 7 bases between them. As DNA, the CDR3 is TGTGCCTGGAGTGTGTACAGCCAGCCCCAGCATTTT. Translating gives CAWSVYSQPQHF.

V usage is TRBV9 and J usage is TRBJ2-5, with a possible D match to TRBD2 (6 bases). Germline V gene sequence: CDR1 SGDLS, CDR2 YYNGEE. Trimming cost V 2 bases and J 4 bases, with 12 bases left between them. The CDR3 spans 14 residues. Here the CDR3 DNA reads TGTGCCAGCAGCGTCAGTGGAGCGGGAGAGACCCAGTACTTC. Protein product: CASSVSGAGETQYF.

The chain combines TRBV4-2 with TRBJ2-1; TRBD1 matches 9 bases. This CDR3 comprises 14 residues. V shed 2 bases and J 7 bases; nucleotides not matched to a gene: 3. Germline CDR1 reads LGHNA; CDR2 reads YNFKEQ. The CDR3 spells CASSQPGQGNEQFF. CDR3 nucleotide sequence: TGTGCCAGCAGCCAACCGGGACAGGGTAATGAGCAGTTCTTC.

Worth noting for this clone: Other DNA sequences in this specimen translate into the identical CDR3. The chain links TRBV27 to TRBJ2-1; D gene unclear. This CDR3 is 10 amino acids long. V lost 6 bases to trimming and J lost 7 bases, with 4 bases between them. Germline V gene sequence: CDR1 MNHEY, CDR2 SMNVEV (reference sequence). CDR3 coding DNA: TGTGCCAGCAGGGGTAATGAGCAGTTCTTC. It encodes CASRGNEQFF.

V gene TRBV19 combines with J gene TRBJ2-2; 7 nucleotides agree with TRBD1. CDR1 LNHDA and CDR2 SQIVND come from the germline V gene (reference sequence). CDR3 length: 17 residues. The V segment lost 3 bases and the J segment 1 base; nucleotides outside the gene matches: 8. The CDR3 DNA follows: TGTGCCAGTAGTATTTCCCTCAGGGGGATGAACACCGGGGAGCTGTTTTTT. Translating it yields CASSISLRGMNTGELFF.

The V and J genes are TRBV4-3 and TRBJ2-3, with D possibly matching TRBD2 (5 bases). Germline values: CDR1 LGHNA, CDR2 YSLEER. The V end lost 4 bases, the J end lost 0 bases, and 11 bases lay between the germline ends. The CDR3 spans 15 residues. The CDR3 reads CASSPYLASTDTQYF. CDR3 nucleotides: TGCGCCAGCAGCCCCTACCTAGCTAGCACAGATACGCAGTATTTT.

This clone came up once. This chain links TRBV27 with TRBJ2-3; the D gene is possibly TRBD2 (7 bases). Germline V gene sequence: CDR1 MNHEY, CDR2 SMNVEV (reference sequence). The CDR3 has 15 amino acids. Trimming removed 5 bases from V and 3 bases from J, with 15 bases in between. The CDR3 loop reads CASSRGRVETDTQYF. The CDR3 region has the DNA TGTGCCAGCAGTAGGGGGAGGGTGGAGACAGATACGCAGTATTTT.

J is TRBJ2-1 and V is TRBV5-1; 10 bases match TRBD1. CDR3 length: 16 amino acids. From germline, CDR1 is SGHRS and CDR2 YFSETQ. Trimming removed 2 bases from V and 5 bases from J; junction bases left unmatched: 7. Here the CDR3 reads CASSLRQGAGDNEQFF. CDR3 nucleotides: TGCGCCAGCAGCTTACGACAGGGGGCGGGGGACAATGAGCAGTTCTTC.

V gene TRBV12-3 or TRBV12-4 combines with J gene TRBJ2-7, with 8 bases that match TRBD2. Unmatched junction bases numbered 2, after V lost 1 base and J lost 6 bases. The CDR3 sequence is 13 residues long. DNA of the CDR3: TGTGCCAGCAGTTTAGGCCTAGCGGGCGAGCAGTACTTC. Its protein is CASSLGLAGEQYF.

The rearrangement links TRBV7-2 to TRBJ1-5, with D possibly matching TRBD1 (5 bases). V shed 5 bases and J shed 2 bases, with 10 bases lying between them. CDR3 length equals 14 residues. Germline CDR1 and CDR2: SGHTA and FQGNSA. The CDR3 DNA is TGTGCCAGCAGCCAGGGCGTCCGCAATCAGCCCCAGCATTTT. Its protein product is CASSQGVRNQPQHF.

The chain has TRBV3-1 (or the pseudogene TRBV3-2) and TRBJ1-3, with D hard to call. The CDR3 extends over 15 amino acids. Germline CDR1 LGHDT, CDR2 YNNKEL (reference sequence). Deletions cut 4 bases from V and 4 bases from J, with 14 bases between. The CDR3 sequence is CASSRTLSRGNTIYF. The CDR3 region has the DNA TGTGCCAGCAGCCGCACATTGAGTCGGGGAAACACCATATATTTT.

The J gene is TRBJ2-1, the V gene TRBV6-5; 10 nucleotides agree with TRBD2. CDR3 length: 16 amino acids. Germline CDR1 reads MNHEY; CDR2 reads SVGAGI. V lost 2 bases to trimming and J lost 7 bases; unmatched junction nucleotides: 8. The CDR3 loop reads CASSYTGLADSNEQFF. The CDR3 DNA follows: TGTGCCAGCAGTTACACCGGACTAGCGGATTCTAATGAGCAGTTCTTC.

The chain combines TRBV7-3 with TRBJ2-1; TRBD2 matches at 8 bases. The ends lost 5 bases at V and 3 bases at J; junction bases unmatched: 6. The CDR3 runs to 15 residues. The germline gives CDR1 SGHTA, CDR2 FQGTGA. The CDR3 nucleotides are TGTGCCAGCAGCCCCCGGACTAGCAGCTACAATGAGCAGTTCTTC. Its protein product is CASSPRTSSYNEQFF.

The chain uses TRBV5-1 and TRBJ2-5; D perhaps matches TRBD2 (6 bases). Germline V gene lookup returns CDR1 SGHRS and CDR2 YFSETQ. The CDR3 consists of 14 residues. Trimming took off 0 bases at V and 4 bases at J, with 10 bases between the two ends. The CDR3 DNA is TGCGCCAGCAGCTTGGAGGAGGGGAGAGAGACCCAGTACTTC. Protein product: CASSLEEGRETQYF. Drawing the rest from reference TRBV5-1 and TRBJ2-5, the complete variable domain is KAGVTQTPRYLIKTRGQQVTLSCSPISGHRSVSWYQQTPGQGLQFLFEYFSETQRNKGNFPGRFSGRQFSNSRSEMNVSTLELGDSALYLCASSLEEGRETQYFGPGTRLLVL.

V and J are TRBV5-1 and TRBJ2-6; D gene unclear. The CDR3 totals 14 residues. V lost 3 bases to trimming and J lost 2 bases, with 6 bases between them. Germline CDR1 reads SGHRS; CDR2 reads YFSETQ. The CDR3, as DNA: TGCGCCAGCAGCTGGCTGACTGGGGCCAACGTCCTGACTTTC. Protein: CASSWLTGANVLTF.

CDR3 sequence reads: CASSLGPGLQKSTDTQYF. CDR3 nucleotides: TGTGCCAGCAGCTTGGGTCCGGGACTCCAGAAGAGCACAGATACGCAGTATTTT. The J gene is TRBJ2-3, the V gene TRBV5-8; TRBD2 is a possible D gene (6 bases). Germline V gene sequence: CDR1 SGHTS, CDR2 YDEGEE. The ends were cut back, 0 bases at V and 0 bases at J, with 17 bases in the middle. The CDR3 sequence is 18 residues long.

The chain links TRBV11-2 to TRBJ2-5; TRBD2 matches 7 bases. Germline CDR1 is SGHAT and CDR2 is FQNNGV. With 5 bases clipped from V and 2 bases from J, the junction kept 8 bases outside the gene matches. This CDR3 contains 15 residues. The CDR3 reads CASSLQWGGQETQYF. In DNA, the CDR3 is TGTGCCAGCAGCCTCCAGTGGGGGGGACAAGAGACCCAGTACTTC. Full variable domain (outside the CDR3, taken from reference TRBV11-2 and TRBJ2-5): EAGVAQSPRYKIIEKRQSVAFWCNPISGHATLYWYQQILGQGPKLLIQFQNNGVVDDSQLPKDRFSAERLKGVDSTLKIQPAKLEDSAVYLCASSLQWGGQETQYFGPGTRLLVL.

V is TRBV3-1 (or the pseudogene TRBV3-2) and J is TRBJ2-1; 9 nucleotides line up with TRBD2. The CDR3 totals 16 residues. V lost 2 bases, J lost 1 base, and 3 bases stayed unmatched. CDR1 and CDR2 (germline): LGHDT, YNNKEL (reference sequence). CDR3 loop: CASSQISGRSYNEQFF. The DNA for the CDR3 is TGTGCCAGCAGCCAAATTAGCGGGAGATCCTACAATGAGCAGTTCTTC.

The rearrangement links TRBV18 to TRBJ2-3, with D hard to call. Germline CDR1 KGHSH, CDR2 LQKENI. Trimming pared 3 bases from V and 0 bases from J, leaving 10 bases between. This CDR3 spans 15 amino acids. The CDR3, as DNA: TGTGCCAGCTCACCTGGGCTCGGGAGCACAGATACGCAGTATTTT. Amino acid sequence: CASSPGLGSTDTQYF.

This clone occurred a few times. The rearrangement links TRBV15 to TRBJ1-2; D is uncertain. V lost 0 bases and J lost 7, with 6 bases in between. The V gene's germline CDR1 is LNHNV and CDR2 YYDKDF (reference sequence). The CDR3 spans 12 residues. In DNA form, the CDR3 reads TGTGCCACCAGCAGAGATGAGGTTGGCTACACCTTC. It specifies CATSRDEVGYTF.

The chain combines TRBV9 with TRBJ2-5; TRBD2 is a possible D gene (6 bases). V was pared by 3 bases and J by 0 bases, with 15 bases between. Germline-derived CDR1 and CDR2 are SGDLS and YYNGEE. This CDR3 is built from 16 residues. The CDR3 loop is CASSARGSGNQETQYF. The CDR3 DNA follows: TGTGCCAGCAGCGCTAGAGGTAGCGGTAACCAAGAGACCCAGTACTTC.

J is TRBJ1-5 and V is TRBV6-5; D gene uncertain. V lost 6 bases and J 0 bases, leaving 12 bases between the germline ends. Germline CDR1 and CDR2: MNHEY and SVGAGI. The CDR3 covers 15 residues. The CDR3 region is CASRPAGYSNQPQHF. The CDR3 DNA reads as TGTGCCAGCAGGCCAGCGGGTTATAGCAATCAGCCCCAGCATTTT.

This sequence joins TRBV7-2 and TRBJ2-2, with TRBD1 matching over 7 bases. The CDR3 is 19 residues long. Germline V gene lookup returns CDR1 SGHTA and CDR2 FQGNSA. The junction had 18 bases not matched to a gene; V was cut back by 1 base and J by 7 bases. This chain's CDR3 is CASSLVSPGTVSYGGELFF. CDR3 coding DNA: TGTGCCAGCAGCTTAGTCAGTCCCGGGACAGTATCATATGGCGGGGAGCTGTTTTTT.

The chain uses TRBV15 and TRBJ2-2, with no clear D. This CDR3 is built from 16 residues. Germline V gene sequence: CDR1 LNHNV, CDR2 YYDKDF (reference sequence). Trimming pared 1 base from V and 2 bases from J, leaving 11 bases between. DNA of the CDR3: TGTGCCACCAGCAGAGCGGTAGGCATCAACACCGGGGAGCTGTTTTTT. This sequence encodes CATSRAVGINTGELFF.

The CDR3: CASSQVPGEGTDTQYF. CDR3 coding DNA: TGTGCCAGCAGCCAAGTCCCAGGGGAAGGCACAGATACGCAGTATTTT. V is TRBV4-2 and J is TRBJ2-3; TRBD1 is a possible D gene (6 bases). V was shortened by 1 base and J by 1 base, with 12 bases between the two germline ends. Germline CDR1 reads LGHNA; CDR2 reads YNFKEQ. The CDR3 covers 16 residues.